The 8 T cell receptor beta chains presented below share a single source sample, sequenced in a study of shared T cell receptors in the human thymus. Generated by immunoSEQ multiplex PCR, the TCRdb table keeps only in-frame clones and is missing some. There are approximately 760,000 clones in the sample; roughly 88% occur only once, and 0.0095% to 0.011% lies in the top ten. The sample was also reused in another study, on human thymus T cells.

The sequenced sample consisted of thymocytes. The receptors here all came from a girl under three years old with a congenital heart defect.

DNA for the CDR3: TGTGCCACCAGCAGCGTCCGGGACATGAACACTGAAGCTTTCTTT. As protein: CATSSVRDMNTEAFF. The rearrangement uses TRBV15 and TRBJ1-1; D is possibly TRBD1 (6 bases). V lost 3 bases and J 0 bases, leaving 11 bases between the germline ends. Germline assignment: CDR1 LNHNV and CDR2 YYDKDF (reference sequence). CDR3 size: 15 residues.

V gene TRBV28 combines with J gene TRBJ2-2; possible D gene TRBD1, 5 bases. Germline CDR1 reads MDHEN; CDR2 reads SYDVKM. The CDR3 runs to 16 residues. Trimming stripped 5 bases from V and 7 bases from J, with 20 bases between. The CDR3 DNA reads TGTGCCAGCAGTCCAAGGGTGGACATCCGAAACGGGGAGCTGTTTTTT. Protein sequence: CASSPRVDIRNGELFF.

The rearrangement joins TRBV7-9 to TRBJ2-1; 10 nucleotides match TRBD1. The CDR3 extends over 16 amino acids. Germline assignment: CDR1 SEHNR and CDR2 FQNEAQ (reference sequence). Trimming cost V 1 base and J 8 bases; bases outside gene matches: 8. The CDR3 region is CASSLGDRGRFDEQFF. The CDR3 DNA reads TGTGCCAGCAGCTTAGGAGACAGGGGGCGATTCGATGAGCAGTTCTTC. The whole variable domain, remainder taken from reference TRBV7-9 and TRBJ2-1, is DTGVSQNPRHKITKRGQNVTFRCDPISEHNRLYWYRQTLGQGPEFLTYFQNEAQLEKSRLLSDRFSAERPKGSFSTLEIQRTEQGDSAMYLCASSLGDRGRFDEQFFGPGTRLTVL.

The CDR3 region is CASSLSTSGREAAKNIQYF. In DNA, the CDR3 is TGTGCCAGCAGCCTCTCGACTAGCGGTCGAGAGGCTGCCAAAAACATTCAGTACTTC. V gene TRBV7-9 combines with J gene TRBJ2-4, with TRBD2 matching 9 bases. Unmatched junction bases numbered 15, after V lost 5 bases and J lost 1 base. CDR1 is SEHNR, CDR2 FQNEAQ, per germline (reference sequence). The CDR3 is 19 amino acids.

The chain is built from TRBV7-9 and TRBJ1-2; TRBD1 aligns across 10 bases. V shed 5 bases, J shed 7 bases, and the junction held 16 bases outside the gene matches. Germline CDR1 reads SEHNR; CDR2 reads FQNEAQ (reference sequence). The CDR3 is 17 residues long. The CDR3 protein is CASSRPRQGASEGGYTF. The CDR3 DNA is TGTGCCAGCAGCCGACCTAGACAGGGGGCGAGTGAGGGTGGCTACACCTTC.

The rearrangement joins TRBV18 to TRBJ2-6; no clear D gene. There are 17 residues in the CDR3. The V end was cut by 3 bases, the J end by 1 base, with 13 bases between. Germline V gene lookup returns CDR1 KGHSH and CDR2 LQKENI. The CDR3 DNA reads as TGTGCCAGCTCACCTGGTGGGCTTAAGTCTGGGGCCAACGTCCTGACTTTC. Translating gives CASSPGGLKSGANVLTF.

The chain couples TRBV28 to TRBJ1-2; TRBD1 might be the D (6 bases). V was shortened by 6 bases and J by 4 bases, with 12 bases between the two germline ends. CDR1 is MDHEN, CDR2 SYDVKM, per germline. This CDR3 contains 13 residues. CDR3 in amino acids: CASSKDSVYGYTF. The CDR3 bases are TGTGCCAGCAGCAAGGACAGCGTCTATGGCTACACCTTC.

This chain links TRBV5-8 with TRBJ2-2; the match to TRBD1 covers 7 bases. Trimming cost V 3 bases and J 1 base; bases outside gene matches: 6. Germline V CDR1 and CDR2: SGHTS, YDEGEE. The CDR3 runs to 16 residues. CDR3 sequence reads: CASSYNRGWNTGELFF. The DNA for the CDR3 is TGTGCCAGCAGCTACAACAGGGGTTGGAACACCGGGGAGCTGTTTTTT. Together with reference TRBV5-8 and TRBJ2-2, the CDR3 gives the full variable domain: EAGVTQSPTHLIKTRGQQATLRCSPISGHTSVYWYQQALGLGLQFLLWYDEGEERNRGNFPPRFSGRQFPNYSSELNVNALELEDSALYLCASSYNRGWNTGELFFGEGSRLTVL.